Listed below are T cell receptor beta chains from one sample, sequenced in a study of blood T cell repertoires in COVID-19. Generated by immunoSEQ multiplex PCR, the TCRdb table keeps only in-frame clones and is missing some. The sample records about 26,000 clones, 85% to 90% being singletons. The sequenced sample consisted of peripheral blood. The origin of the receptors is a human donor in a cohort sampled during active COVID-19. Each CDR3 is given with its conserved first and last residue. The order of the fields is V gene, D gene, J gene, clone size, CDR3 DNA, CDR3 protein. The D gene is left open where the match is weak. The size field is filled for only some rows; it gives once, few, many or a size class.

TRBV5-1	-	TRBJ2-1	-	TGCGCCAGCAGCTTAGGCCCTAGGTCCTACAATGAGCAGTTCTTC	CASSLGPRSYNEQFF
TRBV6-6	TRBD1	TRBJ1-5	-	TGTGCCAGCAGTCGAATACAGGGGAAGGGTAACAATCAGCCCCAGCATTTT	CASSRIQGKGNNQPQHF
TRBV3-1/TRBV3-2	-	TRBJ1-3	-	TGTGCCAGCAGCCAAGGGCCACACGTATATTTT	CASSQGPHVYF
TRBV7-8	TRBD1	TRBJ2-1	-	TGTGCCAGCAGCTTAGCGGACAGGGTAGAGTACAATGAGCAGTTCTTC	CASSLADRVEYNEQFF
TRBV5-5	-	TRBJ1-5	-	TGTGCCAGCAGCTTGGGGCCGCGGGGCAATCAGCCCCAGCATTTT	CASSLGPRGNQPQHF
TRBV7-2	TRBD2	TRBJ2-7	-	TGTGCCAGCAGCTTAGCGTTTGCGGGGGGAACCCTTCGGGGCGAGCAGTACTTC	CASSLAFAGGTLRGEQYF
TRBV3-1/TRBV3-2	TRBD2	TRBJ2-3	-	TGTGCCAGCAGCCAAACAGCGGGGGGCACAGATACGCAGTATTTT	CASSQTAGGTDTQYF
TRBV5-1	-	TRBJ2-7	-	TGCGCCAGCAGCTTGGAGAGGCAGGGTCTCTACGAGCAGTACTTC	CASSLERQGLYEQYF
TRBV12-3/TRBV12-4	-	TRBJ2-7	-	TGTGCCAGCAGTTTAAGACGGGACGAGCAGTACTTC	CASSLRRDEQYF
TRBV6-5	TRBD2	TRBJ2-7	-	TGTGCCAGCCAGGTAGCGGGGCCCTCCTACGAGCAGTACTTC	CASQVAGPSYEQYF
TRBV27	-	TRBJ2-2	-	TGTGCCAGCAGTTTACGTAGCGGGAACACCGGGGAGCTGTTTTTT	CASSLRSGNTGELFF
TRBV19	-	TRBJ2-3	-	TGTGCCAGTAGTATGGGGGCAGGGATTTCAGATACGCAGTATTTT	CASSMGAGISDTQYF
TRBV27	-	TRBJ2-2	-	TGTGCCAGCAGCCGGGGAATCGGGGAGCTGTTTTTT	CASSRGIGELFF
TRBV29-1	-	TRBJ1-3	-	TGCAGCGCCCTAGGACAGAGCTCTGGAAACACCATATATTTT	CSALGQSSGNTIYF
TRBV29-1	TRBD1	TRBJ2-5	-	TGCAGCGTTGAAGGGTCGAGGGGGCCACAAGAGACCCAGTACTTC	CSVEGSRGPQETQYF
TRBV14	TRBD1	TRBJ1-2	-	TGTGCCAGCAGCCAAGATCTATCCGGACAGGGACTCTATGGCTACACCTTC	CASSQDLSGQGLYGYTF
TRBV28	-	TRBJ1-5	medium-sized	TGTGCCAGCAGTTTAACAGGGTCGCATCAGCCCCAGCATTTT	CASSLTGSHQPQHF
TRBV7-2	-	TRBJ1-2	-	TGTGCCAGCAGCTTAGGGGGCGTTAACTATGGCTACACCTTC	CASSLGGVNYGYTF
TRBV5-1	-	TRBJ1-1	-	TGCGCCAGCAGCTTGGAACAGGGCCCCATGAGGGCTTTCTTT	CASSLEQGPMRAFF
TRBV28	-	TRBJ1-2	-	TGTGCCAGCACCAATCTCAGGGGCTATGGCTACACCTTC	CASTNLRGYGYTF
TRBV6-6	TRBD1	TRBJ2-5	-	TGTGCCAGCAGCTACCAAGGACAGGGGCTGGTGAGTGGGAAAGAGACCCAGTACTTC	CASSYQGQGLVSGKETQYF
TRBV6-6	TRBD1	TRBJ2-7	-	TGTGCCAGCAGTACCTCGGGACAGGGTGCCGAGCAGTACTTC	CASSTSGQGAEQYF
TRBV18	-	TRBJ2-2	-	TGTGCCAGCTCACCACGGCAGGCCCTGAACACCGGGGAGCTGTTTTTT	CASSPRQALNTGELFF
TRBV11-3	-	TRBJ2-1	-	TGTGCCAGCAGCTTACTTCGAATGCTAGCAGAAGATGGTGGTGAGCAGTTCTTC	CASSLLRMLAEDGGEQFF
TRBV5-1	TRBD2	TRBJ2-1	few	TGCGCCAGCAGCTTTACCGGGACTAGCGGGGGGGCGAGATATGAGCAGTTCTTC	CASSFTGTSGGARYEQFF
TRBV2	-	TRBJ1-1	-	TGTGCCGGGGGGGCAGAGGGTAACACTGAAGCTTTCTTT	CAGGAEGNTEAFF
TRBV11-2	TRBD2	TRBJ2-1	-	TGTGCCAGCAGCTCCGGCGGGGGGACTAGCGGGAGGAGGGACAATGAGCAGTTCTTC	CASSSGGGTSGRRDNEQFF
TRBV15	-	TRBJ2-1	-	TGTGCCACCAGCAGAGAGGGGGGTAGCGGAAATGAGCAGTTCTTC	CATSREGGSGNEQFF
TRBV19	-	TRBJ1-1	-	TGTGCCAGTAGTATAATAGGAGGTAACACTGAAGCTTTCTTT	CASSIIGGNTEAFF
TRBV5-4	TRBD1	TRBJ1-1	-	TGTGCCAGCAGCTCTGGGACAGGGAGGGAGACTTTCTTT	CASSSGTGRETFF
TRBV29-1	-	TRBJ2-2	once	TGCAGCGTTTCCGGGGGCACCGGGGAGCTGTTTTTT	CSVSGGTGELFF
TRBV6-5	TRBD2	TRBJ2-1	-	TGTGCCAGCAGTTACCCTAGCGGGACGTCCTACAATGAGCAGTTCTTC	CASSYPSGTSYNEQFF
TRBV29-1	-	TRBJ2-7	once	TGCAGCGCCCAAACGCCCAGGGGTTCGGTAAGCGAGCAGTACTTC	CSAQTPRGSVSEQYF
TRBV3-1/TRBV3-2	TRBD1	TRBJ1-2	-	TGTGCCAGCAGCCCATCTGCCCAGGGGGCGTTGGACTATGGCTACACCTTC	CASSPSAQGALDYGYTF
TRBV5-4	TRBD1	TRBJ1-2	-	TGTGCCAGCAGCTTGGGGGGGACAGGGGATGGCTACACCTTC	CASSLGGTGDGYTF
TRBV7-9	-	TRBJ2-7	-	TGTGCCAGCAGCTTAATGACAGGCCGAGAGGACGAGCAGTACTTC	CASSLMTGREDEQYF